The 9 T cell receptor beta chains below come from one sample, sequenced in a study of shared clonotypes between healthy human individuals (dated by TCRdb to about 2020). The protocol used for the library was the immunoSEQ multiplex PCR assay. The table was pulled from immuneACCESS by TCRdb, which kept in-frame rearrangements only. Such tables lose some clones; where checked, under half of the loss comes from unresolved V genes, and the rest has no known cause. Present in this sample are 760,000 or so clones, about 97% of which were seen just once. Jointly, the top ten make up less than 0.25% of the sample. CD8 naive samples were CD45RO-negative cells positively selected for CCR7, giving a CD45RA+CCR7+ population that excluded TemRA cells. The sample was naive CD8+ T cells sorted from blood. The sample's cell subset or site label is to be understood as: CD45RA+CCR7+. These receptor sequences come from a young man in good health.

This clone was seen more than once but under ten times. The chain is built from TRBV29-1 and TRBJ2-7; D tentatively fits TRBD1 or TRBD2 (5 bases each). The V gene lost 6 bases and the J gene lost 4 bases, with 16 bases spanning the gap. The CDR3 has 13 residues. Per germline, CDR1 SQVTM and CDR2 ANQGSEA. This chain's CDR3 is CSVWGIQDYEQYF. CDR3 nucleotide sequence: TGCAGCGTGTGGGGGATACAGGATTACGAGCAGTACTTC.

The rearrangement uses TRBV5-4 and TRBJ2-3; TRBD2 is a possible D gene (6 bases). Germline CDR1 and CDR2: SGHNT and YYREEE (reference sequence). There are 17 residues in the CDR3. The V end was cut by 0 bases, the J end by 6 bases, with 20 bases between. The CDR3 spells CASSLGGSGAMLDTQYF. The DNA of the CDR3 is TGTGCCAGCAGCTTGGGTGGTAGCGGAGCCATGTTGGATACGCAGTATTTT.

The rearrangement links TRBV7-6 to TRBJ2-7; 10 bases are a match to TRBD2. V gave up 4 bases and J gave up 3 bases; unmatched junction bases: 6. CDR1 is SGHVS and CDR2 is FNYEAQ in the germline V gene. The CDR3 runs to 15 residues. The CDR3 is CASSSARTSGYEQYF. The CDR3 DNA reads TGTGCCAGCAGCTCAGCCAGGACTAGCGGCTACGAGCAGTACTTC. Together with reference TRBV7-6 and TRBJ2-7, the CDR3 gives the full variable domain: GAGVSQSPRYKVTKRGQDVALRCDPISGHVSLYWYRQALGQGPEFLTYFNYEAQQDKSGLPNDRFSAERPEGSISTLTIQRTEQRDSAMYRCASSSARTSGYEQYFGPGTRLTVT.

This clone was detected only once. The rearrangement links TRBV4-1 to TRBJ1-5, with D possibly TRBD1 on 5 matching bases. Germline V gene lookup returns CDR1 MGHRA and CDR2 YSYEKL. The V and J ends lost 1 base and 4 bases respectively, with 14 bases between them. This CDR3 has 16 amino acids. As DNA, the CDR3 is TGCGCCAGCAGCCAAGCCAGTGGGGGGATAAATCAGCCCCAGCATTTT. Amino acids: CASSQASGGINQPQHF.

This chain connects TRBV7-9 to TRBJ2-2; D is undetermined. Germline V gene lookup returns CDR1 SEHNR and CDR2 FQNEAQ (reference sequence). Trimming shortened V by 2 bases and J by 4 bases, and 8 bases separated the two germline ends. This CDR3 has 14 residues. The CDR3 nucleotides read TGTGCCAGCAGCTTACAGACACTCACCGGGGAGCTGTTTTTT. Its translation is CASSLQTLTGELFF.

The V and J genes are TRBV4-2 and TRBJ2-3; no reliable D call. Trimming shortened V by 3 bases and J by 0 bases, and 10 bases separated the two germline ends. The CDR3 extends over 15 amino acids. Germline values: CDR1 LGHNA, CDR2 YNFKEQ. This CDR3 is CASSQVTSSTDTQYF. CDR3 nucleotide sequence: TGTGCCAGCAGCCAGGTGACTTCTAGCACAGATACGCAGTATTTT.

This clone appeared once. The CDR3, as DNA: TGTGCCAGCAGCTTAGATACGGGACAGGCGTTCTACGAGCAGTACTTC. Protein sequence: CASSLDTGQAFYEQYF. The chain recombines TRBV11-2 with TRBJ2-7; 8 nucleotides match TRBD1. Germline V gene data show CDR1 as SGHAT and CDR2 as FQNNGV. This CDR3 contains 16 residues. The trim removed 0 bases at V and 3 bases at J, leaving 7 bases unmatched.

The chain is built from TRBV9 and TRBJ2-4; D remains unclear. The V end was cut by 0 bases, the J end by 1 base, with 14 bases between. Germline values: CDR1 SGDLS, CDR2 YYNGEE. The CDR3 is 17 amino acids. The DNA of the CDR3 is TGTGCCAGCAGCGTAGGGTCAGACCGGCTGGCCAAAAACATTCAGTACTTC. Residues: CASSVGSDRLAKNIQYF.

This chain uses TRBV27 with TRBJ2-3, with D unclear. Trimming removed 8 bases at V and 5 bases at J, with 8 bases between. In germline, CDR1 is MNHEY, CDR2 SMNVEV (reference sequence). This CDR3 has 11 amino acids. The chain's CDR3 is CASWVGDTQYF. Here the CDR3 DNA reads TGTGCCAGCTGGGTGGGAGATACGCAGTATTTT.